What follows are 26 T cell receptor beta chains derived from one specimen sequenced in a study of PD-1 blockade in classical Hodgkin lymphoma. The time point was: newly diagnosed, previously untreated cHL patient sample. From thawed PBMCs, magnetic negative selection was used to isolate the CD8+ T cells. Here immunoSEQ multiplex PCR was the method, and the copy in TCRdb shows in-frame clones only, minus some. The sample includes almost 9,500 clones, more than 90% of them seen just once. The sequenced sample was CD8+ T cells from blood. All receptors come from a human donor with classical Hodgkin lymphoma.

The V gene is TRBV6-1, the J gene TRBJ1-3; possible D gene TRBD1, 5 bases. The CDR3 sequence is 17 residues long. Germline loops: CDR1 MNHNS, CDR2 SASEGT. Trimming stripped 2 bases from V and 0 bases from J, with 14 bases between. CDR3 in DNA: TGTGCCAGCAGTGAATGGGAGGGGTCGAACTCTGGAAACACCATATATTTT. Translating gives CASSEWEGSNSGNTIYF.

The chain has TRBV4-1 and TRBJ1-2, with a tentative D call TRBD1 (5 bases). Germline CDR1 is MGHRA and CDR2 is YSYEKL. The CDR3 consists of 15 residues. V was cut by 1 base and J by 6 bases, with 15 bases left in between. In DNA form, the CDR3 reads TGCGCCAGCAGCCAAGGGTTGGGGCAGGCGGATGGCTACACCTTC. Translated, it gives CASSQGLGQADGYTF.

CDR3 sequence (DNA): TGTGCCATCAGACGGGGGCTAGGCTACACCTTC. This gives the protein CAIRRGLGYTF. V and J are TRBV10-3 and TRBJ1-2; TRBD1 is a possible D gene (6 bases). Trimming took 6 bases from V and 8 from J, leaving 10 bases between them. The CDR3 has 11 residues. Per germline, CDR1 ENHRY and CDR2 SYGVKD.

The V and J genes are TRBV4-1 and TRBJ1-2, with D unresolved. Trimming took 3 bases from V and 4 from J, leaving 9 bases between them. CDR1 and CDR2 from the germline V gene are MGHRA and YSYEKL. CDR3 length equals 13 residues. For the CDR3, the DNA is TGCGCCAGCAGCCACCCAAGGAGCTATGGCTACACCTTC. Translating it yields CASSHPRSYGYTF.

This chain's CDR3 is CASSQEETGGPLAKNIQYF. In DNA form, the CDR3 reads TGCGCCAGCAGCCAAGAGGAGACAGGGGGCCCTTTAGCCAAAAACATTCAGTACTTC. V is TRBV4-3 and J is TRBJ2-4; 10 bases fit TRBD1. CDR3 length: 19 amino acids. Germline V CDR1 and CDR2: LGHNA, YSLEER. Losses at the gene ends were 0 bases for V and 0 bases for J; bases not matched to a gene: 8.

This chain connects TRBV12-5 to TRBJ1-1; D is perhaps TRBD1 (5 bases). Trimming shortened V by 1 base and J by 5 bases, and 8 bases separated the two germline ends. Germline-derived CDR1 and CDR2 are LGHNT and FRNRAP. CDR3 size: 13 residues. DNA for the CDR3: TGTGCTAGTGGTTTGGGACAGTTGACTGAAGCTTTCTTT. Translation gives CASGLGQLTEAFF.

The chain carries TRBV28 and TRBJ2-1; TRBD1 aligns across 7 bases. The J segment lost 5 bases and the V segment lost 2 bases, leaving 12 bases of the junction unmatched. Germline V lookup: CDR1 MDHEN, CDR2 SYDVKM. This CDR3 is built from 17 residues. For the CDR3, the DNA is TGTGCCAGCAGTTTACCGGCGGCAGGGGGTTGGGACAATGAGCAGTTCTTC. Translated, it gives CASSLPAAGGWDNEQFF.

This clone came up a few times. V is TRBV19 and J is TRBJ1-1; 9 nucleotides line up with TRBD1. Germline V gene sequence: CDR1 LNHDA, CDR2 SQIVND (reference sequence). The CDR3 is made up of 17 amino acids. Trimming cost V 0 bases and J 1 base; bases outside gene matches: 6. CDR3 protein: CASSIDSGTGKNTEAFF. DNA for the CDR3: TGTGCCAGTAGTATAGATTCAGGGACAGGGAAGAACACTGAAGCTTTCTTT.

The chain uses TRBV4-2 and TRBJ2-3; D call uncertain. Trimming took off 0 bases at V and 2 bases at J, with 9 bases between the two ends. This CDR3 comprises 15 residues. Germline-derived CDR1 and CDR2 are LGHNA and YNFKEQ. CDR3 nucleotide sequence: TGTGCCAGCAGCCAAGACTGGGCCCTCACAGATACGCAGTATTTT. Translating gives CASSQDWALTDTQYF.

The chain is built from TRBV19 and TRBJ2-7; D possibly matches TRBD1 or TRBD2 (5 bases each). CDR3 length equals 16 residues. Germline CDR1 is LNHDA and CDR2 is SQIVND (reference sequence). With 5 bases removed from V and 2 bases from J, the gap between germline ends came to 19 bases. The CDR3 sequence is CASSARDARLTYEQYF. The DNA of the CDR3 is TGTGCCAGTAGTGCCCGGGACGCACGCCTCACCTACGAGCAGTACTTC.

This clone showed up just a few times. The chain employs TRBV4-1 and TRBJ2-3; tentatively, D is TRBD1 (6 bases). CDR1 is MGHRA, CDR2 YSYEKL, per germline. The V and J ends lost 1 base and 2 bases respectively, with 10 bases between them. This CDR3 is built from 15 residues. This CDR3 reads CASSQAQGSTDTQYF. The CDR3, as DNA: TGCGCCAGCAGCCAAGCGCAGGGGTCCACAGATACGCAGTATTTT.

As to this clone: A junction end diverges from the germline sequence, so it may reflect a read error. The CDR3 protein is CASSADHQETQYF. DNA of the CDR3: TGTGCCAGCAGTGCGGACCACCAGGAGACCCAGTACTTC. V is TRBV6-5 and J is TRBJ2-5; no definite D call. This CDR3 is built from 13 residues. The germline gives CDR1 MNHEY, CDR2 SVGAGI.

The chain carries TRBV6-5 and TRBJ1-1, with unresolved D. Trimming shortened V by 2 bases and J by 9 bases, and 13 bases separated the two germline ends. The CDR3 consists of 13 residues. Germline assignment: CDR1 MNHEY and CDR2 SVGAGI. As DNA, the CDR3 is TGTGCCAGCAGTTACCTGGACGGTTCAAAAGCTTTCTTT. Amino acids: CASSYLDGSKAFF.

The chain uses TRBV27 and TRBJ2-1; 12 bases match TRBD2. The junction had 13 bases not matched to a gene; V was cut back by 5 bases and J by 8 bases. CDR3 size: 17 residues. CDR1 is MNHEY and CDR2 is SMNVEV in the germline V gene (reference sequence). CDR3 bases: TGTGCCAGCAGTCCCGGGCTAGCGGGAGGGCCGGGTGATGAGCAGTTCTTC. It specifies CASSPGLAGGPGDEQFF.

The chain employs TRBV18 and TRBJ1-1; 8 bases agree with TRBD1. Germline-derived CDR1 and CDR2 are KGHSH and LQKENI. The V gene end was trimmed by 3 bases and the J gene end by 1 base; junction bases not matched to a gene: 10. This CDR3 region has 17 residues. CDR3 nucleotides: TGTGCCAGCTCACCCCTCGGACAGGGAGCGGGGAACACTGAAGCTTTCTTT. This codes for CASSPLGQGAGNTEAFF.

The V and J genes are TRBV28 and TRBJ2-5; a weak D match, TRBD1 (6 bases). The CDR3 contains 18 residues. In germline, CDR1 is MDHEN, CDR2 SYDVKM. Trimming cost V 2 bases and J 3 bases, with 22 bases left between them. CDR3 sequence: CASSLRIEGDGVKETQYF. The CDR3 DNA reads TGTGCCAGCAGTTTACGGATTGAGGGGGACGGGGTCAAAGAGACCCAGTACTTC.

V gene TRBV4-1 combines with J gene TRBJ2-7, with D tentatively TRBD2 (6 bases). This CDR3 has 16 amino acids. Germline V CDR1 and CDR2: MGHRA, YSYEKL. The V end was cut by 1 base, the J end by 6 bases, with 19 bases between. In DNA, the CDR3 is TGCGCCAGCAGCCAAGTTGTTCCGGGACTCACTCTCGAGCAGTACTTC. It is translated as CASSQVVPGLTLEQYF.

The rearrangement joins TRBV4-1 to TRBJ2-1, with D possibly being TRBD2 (5 bases). This CDR3 region has 14 residues. Germline CDR1 and CDR2: MGHRA and YSYEKL. V was cut by 4 bases and J by 7 bases, with 14 bases left in between. The CDR3 spells CASSPTRGGNEQFF. The CDR3 coding sequence is TGCGCCAGCAGCCCGACACGAGGCGGGAATGAGCAGTTCTTC.

The rearrangement uses TRBV28 and TRBJ2-7, with TRBD1 as a possible D gene (6 bases). This CDR3 is 11 amino acids long. Trimming took off 8 bases at V and 11 bases at J, with 16 bases between the two ends. In germline, CDR1 is MDHEN, CDR2 SYDVKM. The CDR3 DNA is TGTGCCAGCTCCAGGGGCCCGGACGAGTACTTC. Translating it yields CASSRGPDEYF.

The CDR3: CASSMLDNEKLFF. CDR3 DNA sequence: TGTGCCAGCAGTATGCTCGATAATGAAAAACTGTTTTTT. The chain combines TRBV21-1 with TRBJ1-4. TRBV21-1 is classified as a pseudogene. The CDR3 consists of 13 residues.

V is TRBV9 and J is TRBJ1-1, with D maybe TRBD1 (5 bases). Per germline, CDR1 SGDLS and CDR2 YYNGEE. The CDR3 is 13 residues long. Trimming pared 3 bases from V and 1 base from J, leaving 7 bases between. CDR3 loop: CASSATANTEAFF. The CDR3 nucleotides read TGTGCCAGCAGCGCGACAGCGAACACTGAAGCTTTCTTT.

V is TRBV6-5 and J is TRBJ1-1; tentative D call: TRBD1 (6 bases). This CDR3 contains 14 residues. V lost 2 bases and J 1 base, leaving 8 bases between the germline ends. Looked up from germline, CDR1 is MNHEY and CDR2 is SVGAGI. CDR3 coding DNA: TGTGCCAGCAGTTACCCGGGACAGAACACTGAAGCTTTCTTT. It encodes CASSYPGQNTEAFF.

This rearrangement joins TRBV27 to TRBJ2-7; 8 bases are a match to TRBD1. CDR3 length: 12 residues. In germline, CDR1 is MNHEY, CDR2 SMNVEV (reference sequence). This CDR3 is CASSGGDRGFYV. The CDR3 DNA sequence: TGTGCCAGCAGTGGCGGAGACAGGGGCTTTTATGTC.

This clone was recorded once. The chain recombines TRBV29-1 with TRBJ2-7; 8 bases are shared with TRBD2. The CDR3 is 11 residues long. Germline V gives CDR1 SQVTM, CDR2 ANQGSEA. V was clipped by 5 bases and J by 9 bases; unmatched bases: 6. The CDR3 spells CSVPGGKGQYF. The CDR3 DNA sequence: TGCAGCGTTCCGGGAGGGAAGGGGCAGTACTTC.

The sample holds one count of this clone. This chain links TRBV6-1 with TRBJ1-2, with D perhaps TRBD1 (5 bases). Trimming removed 8 bases from V and 4 bases from J, with 11 bases in between. This CDR3 is built from 12 residues. Germline CDR1 is MNHNS and CDR2 is SASEGT. DNA of the CDR3: TGTGCCAGCTGGGGGTACACCTATGGCTACACCTTC. Residues: CASWGYTYGYTF.

The J gene is TRBJ2-2, the V gene TRBV27; 14 bases line up with TRBD2. Trimming removed 5 bases from V and 6 bases from J; junction bases left unmatched: 2. From germline, CDR1 is MNHEY and CDR2 SMNVEV (reference sequence). The CDR3 runs to 15 residues. The CDR3 DNA reads as TGTGCCAGCAGTCGACTAGCGGGGGGGCCCGGGGAGCTGTTTTTT. Its protein is CASSRLAGGPGELFF.